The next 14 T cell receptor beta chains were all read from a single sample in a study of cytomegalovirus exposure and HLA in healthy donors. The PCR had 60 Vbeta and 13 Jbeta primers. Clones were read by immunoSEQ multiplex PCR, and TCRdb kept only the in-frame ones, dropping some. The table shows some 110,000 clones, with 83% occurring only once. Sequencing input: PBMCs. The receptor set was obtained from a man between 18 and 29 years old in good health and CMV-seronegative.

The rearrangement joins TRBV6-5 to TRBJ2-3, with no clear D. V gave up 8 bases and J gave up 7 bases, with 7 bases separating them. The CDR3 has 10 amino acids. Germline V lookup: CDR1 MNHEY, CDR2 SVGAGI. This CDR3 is CASGQNTQYF. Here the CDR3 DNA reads TGTGCCAGCGGCCAAAATACGCAGTATTTT.

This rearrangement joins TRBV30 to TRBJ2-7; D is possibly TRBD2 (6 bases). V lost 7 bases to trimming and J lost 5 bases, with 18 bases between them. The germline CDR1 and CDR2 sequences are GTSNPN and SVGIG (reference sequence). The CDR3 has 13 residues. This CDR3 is CAFSGATNHEQYF. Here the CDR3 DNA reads TGTGCCTTTTCGGGAGCGACGAACCACGAGCAGTACTTC.

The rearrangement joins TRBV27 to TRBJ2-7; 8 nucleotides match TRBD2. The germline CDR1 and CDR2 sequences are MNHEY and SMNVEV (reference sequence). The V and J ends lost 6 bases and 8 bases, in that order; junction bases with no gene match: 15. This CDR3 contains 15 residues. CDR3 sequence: CASSSEGLGVSKQYF. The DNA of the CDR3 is TGTGCCAGCAGCTCCGAGGGACTAGGTGTAAGCAAGCAGTACTTC.

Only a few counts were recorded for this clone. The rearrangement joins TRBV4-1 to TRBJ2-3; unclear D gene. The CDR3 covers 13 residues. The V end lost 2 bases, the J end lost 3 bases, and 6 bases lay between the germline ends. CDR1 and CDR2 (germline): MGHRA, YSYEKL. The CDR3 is CASSQSPTDTQYF. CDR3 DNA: TGCGCCAGCAGCCAAAGCCCAACAGATACGCAGTATTTT.

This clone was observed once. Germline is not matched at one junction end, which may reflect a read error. CDR3 in DNA: TGTGCTAGTGGTTTGCCAACCGGGACAACAAATTCCCCCCTCCACTTT. Protein product: CASGLPTGTTNSPLHF. The chain links TRBV12-5 to TRBJ1-6; D is perhaps TRBD1 (6 bases). The CDR3 spans 16 residues. Germline CDR1 LGHNT, CDR2 FRNRAP.

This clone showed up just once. Here the CDR3 DNA reads TGTGCCAGCAGCTCTCGACAGGGGGCGGGTGAGCAGTACTTC. This translates into CASSSRQGAGEQYF. The rearrangement links TRBV9 to TRBJ2-7, with 10 bases lining up with TRBD1. Trimming cost V 4 bases and J 7 bases; bases outside gene matches: 8. This CDR3 is 14 amino acids long. The germline V gene encodes CDR1 SGDLS and CDR2 YYNGEE.

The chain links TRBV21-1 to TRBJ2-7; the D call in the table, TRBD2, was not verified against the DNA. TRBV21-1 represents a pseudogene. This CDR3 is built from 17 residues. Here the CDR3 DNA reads TGTGCCAGCAGCAAATCATACCTAGCGGGAGGAGCCTACGAGCAGTACTTC. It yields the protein CASSKSYLAGGAYEQYF.

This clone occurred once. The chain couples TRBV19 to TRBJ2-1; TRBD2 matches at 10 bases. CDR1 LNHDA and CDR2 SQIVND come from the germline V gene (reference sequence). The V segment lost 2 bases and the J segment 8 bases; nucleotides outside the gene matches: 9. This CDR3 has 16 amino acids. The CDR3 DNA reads TGTGCCAGTAGTATATTAAGCCTAGCGGGAGTGGATGAGCAGTTCTTC. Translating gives CASSILSLAGVDEQFF.

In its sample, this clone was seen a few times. The CDR3 DNA sequence: TGTGCCAGCAGCTACGGACAGGGAACGGAGCCCCAGCATTTT. Protein product: CASSYGQGTEPQHF. This chain uses TRBV6-6 with TRBJ1-5; 8 bases are a match to TRBD1. V trimming: 6 bases; J trimming: 8 bases; junction bases outside the gene matches: 9. The CDR3 runs 14 residues. CDR1 is MNHNY, CDR2 SVGAGI, per germline (reference sequence).

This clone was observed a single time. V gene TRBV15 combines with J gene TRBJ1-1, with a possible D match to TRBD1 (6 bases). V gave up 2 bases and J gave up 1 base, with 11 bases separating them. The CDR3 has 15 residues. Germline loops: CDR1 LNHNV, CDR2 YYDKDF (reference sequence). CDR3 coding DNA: TGTGCCACCAGCAGACCCACAGGGCCGAACACTGAAGCTTTCTTT. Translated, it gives CATSRPTGPNTEAFF.

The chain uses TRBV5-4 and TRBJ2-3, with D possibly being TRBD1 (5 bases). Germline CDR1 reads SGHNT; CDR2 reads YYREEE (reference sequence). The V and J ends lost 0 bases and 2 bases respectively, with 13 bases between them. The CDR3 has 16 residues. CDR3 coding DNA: TGTGCCAGCAGCTTGGGGGGCCTGGGGTCCACAGATACGCAGTATTTT. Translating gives CASSLGGLGSTDTQYF.

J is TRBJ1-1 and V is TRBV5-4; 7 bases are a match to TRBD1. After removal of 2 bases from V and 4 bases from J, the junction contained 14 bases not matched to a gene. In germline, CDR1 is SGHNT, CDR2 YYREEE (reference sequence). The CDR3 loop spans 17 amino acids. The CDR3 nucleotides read TGTGCCAGCAGCTTAATCAGGGGGAGCGCGCGCGGCACTGAAGCTTTCTTT. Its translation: CASSLIRGSARGTEAFF.

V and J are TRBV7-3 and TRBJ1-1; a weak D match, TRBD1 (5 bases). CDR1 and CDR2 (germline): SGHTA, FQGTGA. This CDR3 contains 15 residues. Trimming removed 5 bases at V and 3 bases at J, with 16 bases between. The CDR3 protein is CASSPPRWGDTEAFF. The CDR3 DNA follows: TGTGCCAGCAGCCCCCCCCGGTGGGGGGACACTGAAGCTTTCTTT. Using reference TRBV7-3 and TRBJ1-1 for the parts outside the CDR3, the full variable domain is GAGVSQTPSNKVTEKGKYVELRCDPISGHTALYWYRQSLGQGPEFLIYFQGTGAADDSGLPNDRFFAVRPEGSVSTLKIQRTERGDSAVYLCASSPPRWGDTEAFFGQGTRLTVV.

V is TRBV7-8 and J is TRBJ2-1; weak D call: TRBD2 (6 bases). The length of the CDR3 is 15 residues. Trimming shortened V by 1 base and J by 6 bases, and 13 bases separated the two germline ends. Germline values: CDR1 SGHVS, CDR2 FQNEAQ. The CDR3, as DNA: TGTGCCAGCAGCTTAGTTGCGGGACCCTTCAATGAGCAGTTCTTC. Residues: CASSLVAGPFNEQFF.